This TCR beta chain is from a study of T cell repertoires in cytomegalovirus infection. Overall study context: Public signatures in TCR beta pointed to CMV infection and matching HLA type.

V was clipped by 2 bases and J by 6 bases, with 5 bases between them. This CDR3 comprises 11 residues. Germline loops: CDR1 MNHEY, CDR2 SVGAGI. TCRdb re-called the reads with MiXCR, one entry per CDR3 protein. Of 450,000 to 600,000 distinct CDR3 sequences in the sample, about two fifths are singletons; the top ten hold approximately 40%. This clonotype was seen a few times. Its antigen is as yet unknown. The rearrangement joins TRBV6-5 to TRBJ2-7; D might be TRBD1 or TRBD2, each matching 5 bases. This TCR came from a human donor in good health (CMV status not recorded). Some clones in this sample may be carry-over from other donors' samples. The sequences come from cultured PBMCs, collected from culture after CMV antigen stimulation. The CDR3 loop reads CASSYGGEQYF. CDR3 DNA sequence: TGTGCCAGCAGTTACGGGGGCGAGCAGTACTTC.